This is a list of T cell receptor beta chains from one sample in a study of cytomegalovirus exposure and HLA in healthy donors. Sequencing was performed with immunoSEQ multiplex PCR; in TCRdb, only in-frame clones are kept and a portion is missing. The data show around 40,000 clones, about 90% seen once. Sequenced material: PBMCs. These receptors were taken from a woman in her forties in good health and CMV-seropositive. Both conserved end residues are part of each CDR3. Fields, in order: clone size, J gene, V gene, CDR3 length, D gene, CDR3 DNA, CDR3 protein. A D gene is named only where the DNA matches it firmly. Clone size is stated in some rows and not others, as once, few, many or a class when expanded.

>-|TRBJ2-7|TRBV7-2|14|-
TGTGCCAGCAGCGCAGACAGGTTCTCCTACGAGCAGTACTTC
CASSADRFSYEQYF
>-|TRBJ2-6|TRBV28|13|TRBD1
TGTGCCATTAGGGGGCCTGGGGCCAACGTCCTGACTTTC
CAIRGPGANVLTF
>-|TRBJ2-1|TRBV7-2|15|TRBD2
TGTGCCAGCAGCTTTAGCGGGGGGCCTTACAATGAGCAGTTCTTC
CASSFSGGPYNEQFF
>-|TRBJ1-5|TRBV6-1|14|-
TGTGCCAGCAGCCAAAGGGACTTCAATCAGCCCCAGCATTTT
CASSQRDFNQPQHF
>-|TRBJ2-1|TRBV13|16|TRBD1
TGTGCCAGCAGTATTTCCCGGGACAGGGATTACAATGAGCAGTTCTTC
CASSISRDRDYNEQFF
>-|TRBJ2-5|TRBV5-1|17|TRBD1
TGCGCCAGCAGCTCCCCGGACCAGACAGGGGGTTTGGAGACCCAGTACTTC
CASSSPDQTGGLETQYF
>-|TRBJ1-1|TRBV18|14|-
TGTGCCAGCTCACCACGCCAGGGAGGAACTGAAGCTTTCTTT
CASSPRQGGTEAFF
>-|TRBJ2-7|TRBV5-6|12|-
TGTGCCAGCAGCCCAACGTACGGCGAGCAGTACTTC
CASSPTYGEQYF
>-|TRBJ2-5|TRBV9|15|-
TGTGCCAGCAGCAAAGACAGGCTCGGGGTAGAGACCCAGTACTTC
CASSKDRLGVETQYF
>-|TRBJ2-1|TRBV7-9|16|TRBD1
TGTGCCAGCAGCATACTGTGGACAGGGTCTCTCAATGAGCAGTTCTTC
CASSILWTGSLNEQFF
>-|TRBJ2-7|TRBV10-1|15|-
TGCGCCAGCAGTGAGTCTAGGGTTGGACTCTACGAGCAGTACTTC
CASSESRVGLYEQYF
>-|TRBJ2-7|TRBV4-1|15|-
TGCGCCAGCAGCCAAGCTGGGGGGAGCTCCTACGAGCAGTACTTC
CASSQAGGSSYEQYF
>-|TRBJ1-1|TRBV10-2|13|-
TGCGCCAGCAGTGCGGGGGTTACCGGTGAAGCTTTCTTT
CASSAGVTGEAFF
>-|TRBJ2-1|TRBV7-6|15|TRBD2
TGTGCCAGCAGCATTACTAGCGGGATGATCAATGAGCAGTTCTTC
CASSITSGMINEQFF
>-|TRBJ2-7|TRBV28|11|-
TGTGCCAGCACCATAGGCGGCGAGCAGTACTTC
CASTIGGEQYF
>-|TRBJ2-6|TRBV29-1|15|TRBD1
TGCAGCGTCCGACAGGGAAGCTCTGGGGCCAACGTCCTGACTTTC
CSVRQGSSGANVLTF
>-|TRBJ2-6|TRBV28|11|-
TGTGCCAGCTTTAGGGCCAACGTCCTGACTTTC
CASFRANVLTF
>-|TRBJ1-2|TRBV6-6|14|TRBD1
TGTGCCAGCTCTCAACGGGGGACAGGGGAAGGCTACACCTTC
CASSQRGTGEGYTF
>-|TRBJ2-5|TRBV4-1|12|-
TGCGCCAGCAGCTCACCGGGGGAGACCCAGTACTTC
CASSSPGETQYF
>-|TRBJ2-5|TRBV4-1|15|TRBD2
TGCGCCAGCAGTCGACTAGCGGGAACCCAAGAGACCCAGTACTTC
CASSRLAGTQETQYF
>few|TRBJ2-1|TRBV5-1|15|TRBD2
TGCGCCAGCAGCTGGGGACTAGCGGGGTACAATGAGCAGTTCTTC
CASSWGLAGYNEQFF
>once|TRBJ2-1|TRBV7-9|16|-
TGTGCCAGCAGCCCGTATCGGGGTGGACCCTACAATGAGCAGTTCTTC
CASSPYRGGPYNEQFF
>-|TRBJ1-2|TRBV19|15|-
TGTGCCAGCAGCCTGAGGCCCCCACTTAACTATGGCTACACCTTC
CASSLRPPLNYGYTF
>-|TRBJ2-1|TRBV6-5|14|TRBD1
TGTGCCAGCAGTTTTCCTGGACAGGCGAATGAGCAGTTCTTC
CASSFPGQANEQFF
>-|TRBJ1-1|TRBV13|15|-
TGTGCCAGCAGCACTCGGGACAAATTGAACACTGAAGCTTTCTTT
CASSTRDKLNTEAFF
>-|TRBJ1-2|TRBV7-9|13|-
TGTGCCAGCAGCTTAGGAGGGAACTATGGCTACACCTTC
CASSLGGNYGYTF
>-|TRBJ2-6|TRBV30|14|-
TGTGCCTGGATAAGCAACTCTGGGGCCAACGTCCTGACTTTC
CAWISNSGANVLTF
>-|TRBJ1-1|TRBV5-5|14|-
TGTGCCAGCAGCTTCGGGGGACTCAGGACTGAAGCTTTCTTT
CASSFGGLRTEAFF
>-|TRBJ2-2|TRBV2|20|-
TGTGCCAGCAGTGAATTGGACAGTCCCTTTTATTTTTTGAACACCGGGGAGCTGTTTTTT
CASSELDSPFYFLNTGELFF
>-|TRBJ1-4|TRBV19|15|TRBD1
TGTGCCAGTAGTACCCCGACAGGGAATAATGAAAAACTGTTTTTT
CASSTPTGNNEKLFF
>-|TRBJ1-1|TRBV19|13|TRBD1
TGTGCCAGTAGTCTGGACAGGGGCACTGAAGCTTTCTTT
CASSLDRGTEAFF
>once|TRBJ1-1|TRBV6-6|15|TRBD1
TGTGCCAGCAGTTACCCGGCAGGGGGGAACACTGAAGCTTTCTTT
CASSYPAGGNTEAFF
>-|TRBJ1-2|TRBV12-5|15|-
TGTGCTAGTGGTCCCGGAGCTCCGACCGCCTATGGCTACACCTTC
CASGPGAPTAYGYTF
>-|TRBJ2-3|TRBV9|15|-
TGTGCCAGCAGCGTAGGGACAGTTACCACAGATACGCAGTATTTT
CASSVGTVTTDTQYF
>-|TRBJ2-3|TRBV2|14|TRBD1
TGTGCCAGCAAAAGGGACAGGGGCACAGATACGCAGTATTTT
CASKRDRGTDTQYF
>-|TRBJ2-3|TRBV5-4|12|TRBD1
TGTGCCGTACAGGGGAACGGTAATACGCAGTATTTT
CAVQGNGNTQYF
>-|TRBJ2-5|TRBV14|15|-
TGTGCCAGCAGCCAAAAGGGACTCAGGCAAGAGACCCAGTACTTC
CASSQKGLRQETQYF
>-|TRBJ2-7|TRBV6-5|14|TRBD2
TGTGCCAGCAGTACCGGGACTAGTATATACGAGCAGTACTTC
CASSTGTSIYEQYF
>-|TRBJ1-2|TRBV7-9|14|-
TGTGCCAGCAGCTACGATGGCGGCGAGGATGGCTACACCTTC
CASSYDGGEDGYTF
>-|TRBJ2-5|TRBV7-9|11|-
TGTGCCACGGCCCGAGGAGAGACCCAGTACTTC
CATARGETQYF
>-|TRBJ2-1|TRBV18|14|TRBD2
TGTGCCAGCTCCGGCAGCGGGGGGGGGAATGAGCAGTTCTTC
CASSGSGGGNEQFF
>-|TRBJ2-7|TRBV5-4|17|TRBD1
TGTGCCAGCAGCTTCCCCTCTAAGAACAGGGGCTCCTACGAGCAGTACTTC
CASSFPSKNRGSYEQYF
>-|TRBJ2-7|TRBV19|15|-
TGTGCCAGTAGTACAGCTCAGGGCATTCACTACGAGCAGTACTTC
CASSTAQGIHYEQYF
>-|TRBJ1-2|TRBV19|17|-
TGTGCCAGCTTCTCGGGGTGGCAGACGTTGCGGCCTCCCGGCTACACCTTC
CASFSGWQTLRPPGYTF
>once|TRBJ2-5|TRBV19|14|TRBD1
TGTGCCAGTAGTATTGGGACAGGCGGGGAGACCCAGTACTTC
CASSIGTGGETQYF
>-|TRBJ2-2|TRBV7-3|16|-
TGTGCCAGCAGCCCCATAGGGCAGGGGTCCGGCGGGGAGCTGTTTTTT
CASSPIGQGSGGELFF
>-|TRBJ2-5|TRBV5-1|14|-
TGCGCCAGCAGCAAGGACCCGGAGGTGGAGACCCAGTACTTC
CASSKDPEVETQYF
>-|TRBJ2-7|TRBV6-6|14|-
TGTGCCAGCAGTTCCTTACTAGGATCCTACGAGCAGTACTTC
CASSSLLGSYEQYF
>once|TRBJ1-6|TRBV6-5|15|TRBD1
TGTGCCAGCAGTTACTCGTCCAGGGGGTATTCACCCCTCCACTTT
CASSYSSRGYSPLHF
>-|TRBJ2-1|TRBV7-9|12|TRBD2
TGTTCCAGCAGCTTTAGCGGGTTGGCCCAGTTCTTC
CSSSFSGLAQFF
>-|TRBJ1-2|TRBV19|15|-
TGTGCCAGTAGTATAGTTGGGGGGAGGAACTATGGCTACACCTTC
CASSIVGGRNYGYTF
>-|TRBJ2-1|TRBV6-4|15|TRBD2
TGTGCCAGCAGTGCCTTAGCGGGCTCCTACAATGAGCAGTTCTTC
CASSALAGSYNEQFF
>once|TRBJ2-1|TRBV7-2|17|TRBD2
TGTGCCAGCAGCTTAGTGGCGGGGGGGAAAGGATACAATGAGCAGTTCTTC
CASSLVAGGKGYNEQFF
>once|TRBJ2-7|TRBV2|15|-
TGTGCCAGCAGTGAGGCTGGGGCGCTTTCGGACGAGCAGTACTTC
CASSEAGALSDEQYF
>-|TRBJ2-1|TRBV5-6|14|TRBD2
TGTGCCAGCAGCAAGGGACTAGCGGGATATGAGCAGTTCTTC
CASSKGLAGYEQFF
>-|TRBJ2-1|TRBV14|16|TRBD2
TGTGCCAGCAGCCCCTTAGCGGGGGCCCTTGGGAATGAGCAGTTCTTC
CASSPLAGALGNEQFF
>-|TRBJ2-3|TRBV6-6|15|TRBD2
TGTGCCAGCAGCCCTAAGAATAGCGGGTCAGATACGCAGTATTTT
CASSPKNSGSDTQYF
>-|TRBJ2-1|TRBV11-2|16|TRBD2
TGTGCCAGCAGCCCGGGGACTAGCGGGTTATACAATGAGCAGTTCTTC
CASSPGTSGLYNEQFF
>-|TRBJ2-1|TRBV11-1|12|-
TGTGCCAGCAGCTCGCAGAACAATGAGCAGTTCTTC
CASSSQNNEQFF